This T cell receptor beta chain was recovered during a study of blood T cells in healthy people across ages. Alongside a J-beta primer mix, a sample-barcoded 5' primer served in a second PCR lasting about 6 to 11 cycles. TCRdb fed the 5' RACE reads into MiXCR, producing one record per CDR3 protein. This sample carries fewer than 1,200,000 distinct CDR3 sequences, roughly a quarter of them seen once, and the ten largest clones take around 0.75%. Per germline, CDR1 SGHDN and CDR2 FVKESK. This CDR3 has 15 residues. Trimming took off 2 bases at V and 1 base at J, with 11 bases between the two ends. Another study also made use of these data, one on T cells of mothers and their children.

The V and J genes are TRBV14 and TRBJ2-5; perhaps TRBD2 as D (6 bases). Input material: blood. The origin of this receptor is a girl aged 2 to 10 in good health. CDR3 sequence reads: CASSQWWGLQETQYF. The CDR3 bases are TGTGCCAGCAGCCAATGGTGGGGACTCCAAGAGACCCAGTACTTC.